A single sample gave rise to the 25 T cell receptor beta chains below, sequenced in a study of metastatic and nonmetastatic thyroid tumors (TCRdb year 2020). Before undergoing thyroid surgery, none of the patients had been given any kind of treatment. Library method: PCR. The sequencing machine was an Illumina HiSeq 4000. Using fastp at Q25 and MiXCR, TCRdb reprocessed the public reads and kept productive beta chains. In all, the sample holds about 21,000 clones, and around 13% of those were seen once. Of the sample, around a quarter is held by the ten largest clones. Input material: blood. The source is a female donor with papillary thyroid cancer or a benign thyroid nodule (not recorded which). Some clones in this sample may be carry-over from other donors' samples.

Many counts were recorded for this clone. The V and J genes are TRBV12-3 or TRBV12-4 and TRBJ2-3, with TRBD1 matching over 11 bases. J gave up 6 bases and V 6 bases, and 8 bases lay outside the gene matches. This CDR3 contains 15 residues. The CDR3 spells CASSLGQGAYDTQYF. DNA of the CDR3: TGTGCCAGCAGCCTAGGACAGGGGGCGTACGATACGCAGTATTTT.

This clone occurred many times. The rearrangement links TRBV19 to TRBJ2-5; the D gene is possibly TRBD1 (6 bases). The CDR3 runs 13 residues. Germline V CDR1 and CDR2: LNHDA, SQIVND (reference sequence). The V and J ends lost 7 bases and 4 bases respectively, with 13 bases between them. The CDR3 reads CASMRGYGETQYF. CDR3 DNA sequence: TGTGCCAGTATGAGGGGGTATGGAGAGACCCAGTACTTC.

In this sample, this clone turned up many times. This chain connects TRBV5-1 to TRBJ2-7; D possibly uses TRBD1 or TRBD2 (5 bases each). The CDR3 spans 14 residues. Per germline, CDR1 SGHRS and CDR2 YFSETQ. Trimming stripped 5 bases from V and 1 base from J, with 13 bases between. As DNA, the CDR3 is TGCGCCAGCAGTTGGGAAGGGGAGTCCTACGAGCAGTACTTC. This translates into CASSWEGESYEQYF.

V is TRBV12-3 or TRBV12-4 and J is TRBJ1-3, with D hard to call. The CDR3 covers 14 residues. Trimming left V 6 bases short and J 2 bases short, with 11 bases between. The CDR3 DNA reads as TGTGCCAGCAGAAACGGGGTGGCTGGAAACACCATATATTTT. Translation: CASRNGVAGNTIYF.

In the case of this clone: One junction end does not reproduce the germline sequence, and a read error may be involved. The chain couples TRBV6-2 or TRBV6-3 to TRBJ2-1, with D uncertain. The CDR3 covers 13 residues. Per the germline V gene, CDR1 is MNHEY and CDR2 is SVGEGT. Written as DNA, the CDR3 is TGTGCCCGCAGTCTTCCCGCCTACAATGAGCAGTTCTTC. Translation gives CARSLPAYNEQFF.

This clone was recorded many times. CDR3 coding DNA: TGTGCCAGCAGTTTTAGGCTGCTGAACACTGAAGCTTTCTTT. The encoded protein is CASSFRLLNTEAFF. The chain joins TRBV12-3 or TRBV12-4 to TRBJ1-1; D gene uncertain. The CDR3 consists of 14 residues. Trimming cost V 3 bases and J 0 bases, with 8 bases left between them.

This clone has at least ten counts. The chain recombines TRBV2 with TRBJ2-2, with a tentative D call TRBD1 (5 bases). Trimming removed 7 bases from V and 5 bases from J, with 20 bases in between. The germline gives CDR1 SNHLY, CDR2 FYNNEI. The CDR3 is made up of 16 amino acids. CDR3 region: CASMIGRVTTTGELFF. The CDR3 DNA reads TGTGCCAGCATGATCGGCAGGGTGACCACTACCGGGGAGCTGTTTTTT. The whole variable domain, remainder taken from reference TRBV2 and TRBJ2-2, is EPEVTQTPSHQVTQMGQEVILRCVPISNHLYFYWYRQILGQKVEFLVSFYNNEISEKSEIFDDQFSVERPDGSNFTLKIRSTKLEDSAMYFCASMIGRVTTTGELFFGEGSRLTVL.

Regarding this clone: The germline gene is not matched at one end of the junction; a read error may be the cause. The chain recombines TRBV11-2 with TRBJ2-7; D may match TRBD1 or TRBD2 (5 bases each). This CDR3 spans 15 amino acids. In germline, CDR1 is SGHAT, CDR2 FQNNGV. CDR3 region: CANSYRERGVYEQYF. CDR3 DNA sequence: TGTGCCAACAGCTATCGGGAAAGGGGTGTCTACGAGCAGTACTTC.

This clone was seen repeatedly, ten times or more. One junction end disagrees with the germline gene, perhaps due to a read error. This rearrangement joins TRBV20-1 to TRBJ1-2; 8 nucleotides align to TRBD1. CDR1 is DFQATT, CDR2 SNEGSKA, per germline (reference sequence). The CDR3 runs 12 residues. CDR3 nucleotides: TGCAGTGCTAGAGGGAAAATGCGGGGACAGGTCTTC. Translating gives CSARGKMRGQVF.

Ten or more counts support this clone. The rearrangement uses TRBV7-9 and TRBJ2-7; D ambiguous. Germline loops: CDR1 SEHNR, CDR2 FQNEAQ (reference sequence). The V end was cut by 6 bases, the J end by 4 bases, with 16 bases between. This CDR3 has 14 amino acids. CDR3 in amino acids: CASSSTGPPYEQYF. In nucleotides, the CDR3 is TGTGCCAGCAGTTCTACCGGGCCACCTTACGAGCAGTACTTC.

This clone came up many times. This chain joins TRBV19 and TRBJ1-6, with D hard to call. V was clipped by 7 bases and J by 4 bases, with 8 bases between them. CDR1 and CDR2 from the germline V gene are LNHDA and SQIVND (reference sequence). CDR3 size: 13 residues. The CDR3: CASNKGYNSPLHF. Here the CDR3 DNA reads TGTGCCAGTAATAAGGGATATAATTCACCCCTCCACTTT.

This clone appeared many times. The chain is built from TRBV3-1 and TRBJ1-1, with D possibly TRBD1 on 5 matching bases. Germline CDR1 and CDR2: LGHDT and YNNKEL (reference sequence). The CDR3 contains 15 residues. V was pared by 4 bases and J by 6 bases, with 18 bases between. The chain's CDR3 is CASSPRLYGGAEAFF. DNA of the CDR3: TGTGCCAGCAGCCCCCGTTTGTATGGAGGGGCTGAAGCTTTCTTT.

This clone was observed at least ten times. This chain uses TRBV3-1 with TRBJ2-3; tentatively, D is TRBD1 or TRBD2 (6 bases each). V was shortened by 5 bases and J by 6 bases, with 18 bases between the two germline ends. This CDR3 spans 15 amino acids. Germline loops: CDR1 LGHDT, CDR2 YNNKEL (reference sequence). The CDR3 coding sequence is TGTGCCAGCAGCTTATCAGGGGTGGGAGGTGATACGCAGTATTTT. Protein sequence: CASSLSGVGGDTQYF.

This clone was counted between two and nine times. This sequence may be a read error, since a much larger clone differs from it by one base. The CDR3 DNA reads TGTACCAGCAGCCAGAGGGGGACAGATACGCAGTATTTT. Protein product: CTSSQRGTDTQYF. The chain recombines TRBV5-8 with TRBJ2-3, with D tentatively TRBD1 (6 bases). The CDR3 has 13 amino acids. Germline V gives CDR1 SGHTS, CDR2 YDEGEE.

This clone was counted many times. The rearrangement uses TRBV6-6 and TRBJ1-5, with 7 bases that match TRBD1. The germline V gene has CDR1 MNHNY and CDR2 SVGAGI (reference sequence). This CDR3 has 19 amino acids. Trimming removed 3 bases from V and 3 bases from J; junction bases left unmatched: 17. The CDR3 DNA reads as TGTGCCAGCAGTTATCTCAGCCGGACAGGCAGGGGGATCAATCAGCCCCAGCATTTT. Translated: CASSYLSRTGRGINQPQHF.

In this sample, this clone turned up many times. The same CDR3 arises from other DNA sequences in this sample as well. The V and J genes are TRBV5-1 and TRBJ1-1; no firm D call. CDR3 length equals 13 residues. Germline V gene lookup returns CDR1 SGHRS and CDR2 YFSETQ. V was trimmed by 3 bases and J by 3 bases, leaving 9 bases between them. Here the CDR3 DNA reads TGCGCCAGCAGCTGGGGTGGGGACACTGAAGCTTTCTTT. Amino acids: CASSWGGDTEAFF.

This chain uses TRBV5-1 with TRBJ2-1, with 9 bases matching TRBD1. Germline loops: CDR1 SGHRS, CDR2 YFSETQ. With V trimmed by 7 bases and J by 4 bases, 15 bases remained unmatched. This CDR3 has 17 amino acids. CDR3 residues: CASVGGTGGASYNEQFF. The CDR3, as DNA: TGCGCCAGCGTTGGGGGTACAGGGGGCGCGTCATACAATGAGCAGTTCTTC.

This clone appeared once. The rearrangement links TRBV19 to TRBJ1-5; D gene unclear. The germline CDR1 and CDR2 sequences are LNHDA and SQIVND (reference sequence). The CDR3 length is 17 residues. With 5 bases removed from V and 0 bases from J, the gap between germline ends came to 17 bases. CDR3 residues: CASSSWAGMVSNQPQHF. CDR3 DNA: TGTGCCAGTAGTTCGTGGGCTGGGATGGTTAGCAATCAGCCCCAGCATTTT.

This clone was picked up a small number of times. The V call is TRBV12-3 or TRBV12-4, the J call TRBJ2-2, with D perhaps being TRBD1 or TRBD2 (5 bases each). The CDR3 is 14 residues long. The ends were cut back, 5 bases at V and 5 bases at J, with 12 bases in the middle. CDR3 nucleotides: TGTGCCAGCAGTATCAGGGAGAGAACCGGGGAGCTGTTTTTT. This sequence encodes CASSIRERTGELFF.

Judged by abundance, this clone is medium-sized. The chain employs TRBV12-3 or TRBV12-4 and TRBJ1-2, with a tentative D call TRBD1 (5 bases). This CDR3 contains 14 residues. Trimming shortened V by 0 bases and J by 8 bases, and 13 bases separated the two germline ends. The DNA for the CDR3 is TGTGCCAGCAGTTTAGCGGAGACAGCCCTGGGCTACACCTTC. Its translation is CASSLAETALGYTF.

This clone was detected ten times or more. V usage is TRBV2 and J usage is TRBJ1-2; 7 nucleotides agree with TRBD1. This CDR3 comprises 14 residues. Germline V gene sequence: CDR1 SNHLY, CDR2 FYNNEI. The V gene end was trimmed by 4 bases and the J gene end by 5 bases; junction bases not matched to a gene: 7. CDR3 sequence reads: CASSGQGVNYGYTF. The DNA of the CDR3 is TGTGCCAGCAGTGGCCAGGGGGTGAATTATGGCTACACCTTC.

This clone was seen at least ten times. V and J are TRBV7-9 and TRBJ1-5; 10 positions match TRBD1. The V and J ends lost 5 bases and 6 bases, in that order; junction bases with no gene match: 4. The CDR3 length is 14 residues. Looked up from germline, CDR1 is SEHNR and CDR2 is FQNEAQ (reference sequence). The CDR3, as DNA: TGTGCCAGCAGCCTGGACAGGGGGAGTCAGCCCCAGCATTTT. Translation gives CASSLDRGSQPQHF.

In its sample, this clone was seen many times. The J gene is TRBJ2-5, the V gene TRBV5-6; no clear D gene. This CDR3 has 13 residues. V was trimmed by 1 base and J by 5 bases, leaving 9 bases between them. Germline lookup yields CDR1 SGHDT and CDR2 YYEEEE. DNA of the CDR3: TGTGCCAGCAGCTTGTATATGGGGGAGACCCAGTACTTC. This codes for CASSLYMGETQYF.

In this sample, this clone is medium-sized. This chain connects TRBV6-1 to TRBJ1-6; D is possibly TRBD1 (5 bases). CDR1 is MNHNS and CDR2 is SASEGT in the germline V gene. The CDR3 has 16 amino acids. V lost 5 bases, J lost 1 base, and 12 bases lay in between. In nucleotides, the CDR3 is TGTGCCAGCAGTAACATTCAGGGTTCCTATAATTCACCCCTCCACTTT. This encodes CASSNIQGSYNSPLHF.

In regard to this clone: Just one base apart from a much larger clone, this may be a read error. This same CDR3 is encoded by further DNA sequences in the sample. CDR3 coding DNA: TGTGCCAGCAGTGGCGGAAGGGTTGGCAGGAAGAACACTGAAGCTTTCTTT. This sequence encodes CASSGGRVGRKNTEAFF. This chain links TRBV2 with TRBJ1-1; D is unresolved. With 4 bases removed from V and 1 base from J, the gap between germline ends came to 19 bases. Germline CDR1 and CDR2: SNHLY and FYNNEI. This CDR3 has 17 amino acids.